This TCR beta chain was identified during a study of response to subunit inactivated influenza vaccine. Study-wide points: With each seasonal influenza vaccination, the authors suggested, few new T cells are recruited.

This clonotype was counted only a few times. The antigen is unknown. CDR1 and CDR2 (germline): SGHRS, YFSETQ. The CDR3 length is 14 residues. The ends were cut back, 0 bases at V and 3 bases at J, with 9 bases in the middle. TCRdb redid the calling of the RT-PCR reads with MiXCR, one entry per CDR3 protein. The sample includes about 800,000 distinct CDR3 sequences, over 20% seen only once; the top ten take roughly a tenth. This TCR was recovered from a man aged 50 to 60 who received an inactivated influenza vaccine. The starting material was PBMCs from blood, obtained more than 4 days after vaccination. This chain joins TRBV5-1 and TRBJ1-1, with D uncertain. The CDR3 spells CASSLEGQYTEAFF. CDR3 nucleotide sequence: TGCGCCAGCAGCTTGGAAGGCCAGTACACTGAAGCTTTCTTT. The whole variable domain, remainder taken from reference TRBV5-1 and TRBJ1-1, is KAGVTQTPRYLIKTRGQQVTLSCSPISGHRSVSWYQQTPGQGLQFLFEYFSETQRNKGNFPGRFSGRQFSNSRSEMNVSTLELGDSALYLCASSLEGQYTEAFFGQGTRLTVV.